This T cell receptor beta chain derives from a study of blood T cells in healthy people across ages. Overall study context: Per every two T cells, about one barcoded beta molecule was captured by template switching.

Trimming removed 8 bases from V and 4 bases from J; junction bases left unmatched: 15. CDR3 size: 18 residues. The germline CDR1 and CDR2 sequences are MGHDK and SYGVNS. Study-level results: Significant beta diversity loss was already apparent by age roughly 38, declining roughly linearly. Estimates of diversity drawn from one million T cells were considered underestimates.

As for this clonotype: Its target is not known.

Alongside a J-beta primer mix, a sample-barcoded 5' primer served in a second PCR lasting roughly 7 to 11 cycles. Unique molecular identifiers of 12 random nucleotides labeled each cDNA. TCRdb reanalysed the 5' RACE reads using MiXCR and keeps one entry per CDR3 protein. Here the sample spans about 1.4 million distinct CDR3 sequences, 45% to 70% being singletons. The clonotype originates from a man aged 18 to 30 in good health. The material sequenced was blood. The chain links TRBV25-1 to TRBJ2-6; 9 bases match TRBD1. CDR3 in amino acids: CASGPSGTGTSGANVLTF. In DNA form, the CDR3 reads TGTGCCAGCGGTCCCTCAGGGACAGGGACCTCAGGGGCCAACGTCCTGACTTTC.